This T cell receptor beta chain was retrieved from a study of T cell clonality in common variable immunodeficiency. Findings and limits, study-wide: The cause of increased CVID clonality remains unclear without subpopulation sequencing. Common variable immunodeficiency TCR beta sequences reportedly had fewer deletions and N-nucleotide insertions.

This clone was observed many times. Its antigen is undetermined. The read falls 3 residues short of the CDR3 end, and the missing part is taken from the germline J gene. J gave up 2 bases and V 6 bases, and 8 bases lay outside the gene matches. The CDR3 covers 15 residues. CDR1 is KGHSH, CDR2 LQKENI, per germline. Caucasian heritage predominated among both patients and controls. Equal genomic DNA amounts from CVID and control samples were sequenced. Libraries were prepared by immunoSEQ multiplex PCR; TCRdb keeps only in-frame clonotypes and omits some of them. The table lists about 30,000 clones, no singletons, with approximately 13% in the top ten.

This chain connects TRBV18 to TRBJ2-7; 9 bases are a match to TRBD1. The source is a person aged 18-69 years in good health. The specimen was peripheral blood mononuclear cells. The CDR3: CASSEGQGKPYEQYF. CDR3 bases read: TGTGCCAGCTCTGAGGGACAGGGTAAGCCCTACGAG.